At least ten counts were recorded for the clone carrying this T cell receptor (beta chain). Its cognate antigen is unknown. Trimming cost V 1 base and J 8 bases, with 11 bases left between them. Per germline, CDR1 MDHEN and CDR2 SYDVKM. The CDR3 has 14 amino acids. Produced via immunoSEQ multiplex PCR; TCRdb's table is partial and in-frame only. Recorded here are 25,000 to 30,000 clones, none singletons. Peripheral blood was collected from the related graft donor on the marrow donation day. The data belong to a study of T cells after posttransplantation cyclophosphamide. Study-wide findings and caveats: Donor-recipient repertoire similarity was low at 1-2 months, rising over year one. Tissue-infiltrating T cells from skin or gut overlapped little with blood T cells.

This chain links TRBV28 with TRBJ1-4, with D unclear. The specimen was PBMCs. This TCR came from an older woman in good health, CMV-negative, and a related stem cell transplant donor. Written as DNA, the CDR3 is TGTGCCAGCAGTTTATATGGCCCTTACGAAAAACTGTTTTTT. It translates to CASSLYGPYEKLFF.